Included here is one TCR beta chain sequence, with context. PCR was performed using 60 Vbeta and 13 Jbeta primers. The method was immunoSEQ multiplex PCR; TCRdb's version includes in-frame clones alone and lacks a portion of them. The sample contains about 190,000 clones, over 75% of which appear only once. These data belong to a study of cytomegalovirus exposure and HLA in healthy donors. Germline values: CDR1 MGHDK, CDR2 SYGVNS. The CDR3 loop spans 14 amino acids. The V end was cut by 1 base, the J end by 5 bases, with 11 bases between. The clonotype was recovered from a woman aged 50 to 60 in good health and CMV-seropositive. Material for sequencing was PBMCs. This rearrangement joins TRBV25-1 to TRBJ2-5; tentatively, D is TRBD1 (5 bases). The DNA for the CDR3 is TGTGCCAGCAGTGAATCTCAGGGAAGGGAGACCCAGTACTTC. The encoded protein is CASSESQGRETQYF.